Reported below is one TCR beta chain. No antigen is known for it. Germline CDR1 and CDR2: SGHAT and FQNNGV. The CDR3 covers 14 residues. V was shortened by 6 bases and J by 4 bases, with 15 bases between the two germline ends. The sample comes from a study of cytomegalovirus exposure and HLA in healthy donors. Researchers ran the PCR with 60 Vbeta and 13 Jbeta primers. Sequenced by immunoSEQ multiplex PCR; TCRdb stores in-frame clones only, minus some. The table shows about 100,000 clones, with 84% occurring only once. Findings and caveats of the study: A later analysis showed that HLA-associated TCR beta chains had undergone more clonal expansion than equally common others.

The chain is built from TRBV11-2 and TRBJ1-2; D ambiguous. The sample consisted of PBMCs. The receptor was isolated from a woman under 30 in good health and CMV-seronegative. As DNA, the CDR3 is TGTGCCAGCAGGTCTGAACTAGCCTCCTATGGCTACACCTTC. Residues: CASRSELASYGYTF.